Below, 21 T cell receptor beta chains from the same sample are listed, as sequenced in a study of blood T cells in healthy people across ages. A J-beta primer mix and a sample-barcoded 5' primer were used in a second PCR of about 7 to 11 cycles. In TCRdb, the 5' RACE reads were re-called with MiXCR into one record per CDR3 protein. The sample consists of about 1.4 million distinct CDR3 sequences, 59% of them appearing once. What was sequenced was blood. These receptors all come from a man aged 18 to 35 in good health.

This clonotype was counted only a few times. This chain links TRBV20-1 with TRBJ2-3; possibly TRBD2 for D (6 bases). Trimming pared 3 bases from V and 1 base from J, leaving 11 bases between. CDR1 and CDR2 from the germline V gene are DFQATT and SNEGSKA (reference sequence). This CDR3 spans 14 amino acids. The CDR3: CSASMAGRTDTQYF. The CDR3 DNA follows: TGCAGTGCTAGCATGGCGGGGCGCACAGATACGCAGTATTTT.

The chain carries TRBV7-9 and TRBJ1-2; D is unresolved. The ends were cut back, 7 bases at V and 6 bases at J, with 9 bases in the middle. CDR1 SEHNR and CDR2 FQNEAQ come from the germline V gene (reference sequence). The CDR3 extends over 11 amino acids. The CDR3 loop reads CASTAGDGYTF. CDR3 nucleotide sequence: TGTGCCAGCACGGCCGGGGATGGCTACACCTTC.

The chain uses TRBV5-5 and TRBJ2-1, with 9 bases fitting TRBD1. From germline, CDR1 is SGHKS and CDR2 YYEKEE (reference sequence). CDR3 length: 15 amino acids. J lost 7 bases, V lost 4 bases, and 9 bases had no gene match. In nucleotides, the CDR3 is TGTGCCAGCAGCCCCTCGGACAGGGGTATTAATGAGCAGTTCTTC. Its protein is CASSPSDRGINEQFF.

There are a few counts of this clonotype. The chain uses TRBV28 and TRBJ1-2; TRBD1 is a possible D gene (5 bases). CDR1 MDHEN and CDR2 SYDVKM come from the germline V gene. The V and J ends lost 8 bases and 0 bases respectively, with 13 bases between them. The CDR3 loop spans 14 amino acids. The CDR3 coding sequence is TGTGCCAGCCGGACACTTACGTCTAACTATGGCTACACCTTC. It encodes CASRTLTSNYGYTF.

This clonotype was recorded a few times. The rearrangement joins TRBV5-1 to TRBJ2-7, with D possibly being TRBD2 (5 bases). Trimming left V 5 bases short and J 0 bases short, with 9 bases between. The germline gives CDR1 SGHRS, CDR2 YFSETQ. This CDR3 contains 13 residues. CDR3 nucleotide sequence: TGCGCCAGCAGGGAGGTCAACTCCTACGAGCAGTACTTC. It encodes CASREVNSYEQYF.

The chain couples TRBV6-6 to TRBJ1-1, with a possible D match to TRBD1 (5 bases). Germline CDR1 reads MNHNY; CDR2 reads SVGAGI (reference sequence). The CDR3 contains 13 residues. Trimming left V 3 bases short and J 4 bases short, with 9 bases between. This CDR3 is CASSYVGPTEAFF. In DNA, the CDR3 is TGTGCCAGCAGTTATGTGGGGCCCACTGAAGCTTTCTTT.

This clonotype was detected a few times. The chain uses TRBV25-1 and TRBJ2-7; TRBD1 matches at 10 bases. The germline CDR1 and CDR2 sequences are MGHDK and SYGVNS. Trimming cost V 4 bases and J 4 bases; bases outside gene matches: 4. This CDR3 is 14 amino acids long. CDR3 sequence (DNA): TGTGCCAGCAGTGGGCTGGACAGGGGGTACGAGCAGTACTTC. Protein product: CASSGLDRGYEQYF.

The rearrangement uses TRBV12-5 and TRBJ2-2; no firm D call. Germline V gene lookup returns CDR1 LGHNT and CDR2 FRNRAP. V was pared by 2 bases and J by 0 bases, with 16 bases between. This CDR3 is 18 amino acids long. CDR3 protein: CASGLWGATESNTGELFF. In DNA, the CDR3 is TGTGCTAGTGGTTTGTGGGGTGCAACAGAATCGAACACCGGGGAGCTGTTTTTT.

This clonotype has only a few counts. The chain links TRBV10-3 to TRBJ1-2; D remains unclear. The CDR3 length is 14 residues. Looked up from germline, CDR1 is ENHRY and CDR2 is SYGVKD. V lost 7 bases to trimming and J lost 3 bases, with 15 bases between them. The CDR3 coding sequence is TGTGCCATCACCCAGGAACCTAGTTACTATGGCTACACCTTC. It yields the protein CAITQEPSYYGYTF.

The chain recombines TRBV7-9 with TRBJ2-7; 9 bases map to TRBD2. J lost 2 bases, V lost 5 bases, and 7 bases had no gene match. The CDR3 contains 15 residues. Germline V gene lookup returns CDR1 SEHNR and CDR2 FQNEAQ (reference sequence). The CDR3, as DNA: TGTGCCAGCAGCCCTGGACTAGCGCAACCCTACGAGCAGTACTTC. Translating gives CASSPGLAQPYEQYF.

This clonotype came up once. V is TRBV2 and J is TRBJ2-3; D possibly corresponds to TRBD2 (6 bases). The germline V gene has CDR1 SNHLY and CDR2 FYNNEI. V lost 6 bases and J lost 6, with 19 bases in between. The length of the CDR3 is 15 residues. CDR3 sequence reads: CASRQATGASDTQYF. The CDR3 region has the DNA TGTGCCAGCAGGCAAGCAACGGGAGCCTCCGATACGCAGTATTTT.

This chain joins TRBV2 and TRBJ2-5; a possible D gene is TRBD2 (6 bases). The V and J ends lost 6 bases and 2 bases respectively, with 19 bases between them. In germline, CDR1 is SNHLY, CDR2 FYNNEI. This CDR3 has 16 residues. CDR3 sequence reads: CASRQGAGYVQETQYF. For the CDR3, the DNA is TGTGCCAGCAGGCAAGGAGCGGGTTACGTACAAGAGACCCAGTACTTC.

V gene TRBV6-6 combines with J gene TRBJ2-5; 9 bases map to TRBD2. Looked up from germline, CDR1 is MNHNY and CDR2 is SVGAGI (reference sequence). V shed 8 bases and J 11 bases; nucleotides not matched to a gene: 18. The CDR3 length is 15 residues. DNA for the CDR3: TGTGCCAGCCTCACGGCGACTAGCGGCTACAATGAGCAGTACTTC. Residues: CASLTATSGYNEQYF.

The chain employs TRBV5-6 and TRBJ2-7; D not certain. There are 15 residues in the CDR3. The V and J ends lost 1 base and 2 bases respectively, with 13 bases between them. Germline CDR1 SGHDT, CDR2 YYEEEE. The CDR3 nucleotides read TGTGCCAGCAGCTTGCTGATAGATCCCCCCTACGAGCAGTACTTC. Its translation: CASSLLIDPPYEQYF.

V gene TRBV6-4 combines with J gene TRBJ2-3, with no clear D. Germline CDR1 is MRHNA and CDR2 is SNTAGT. Trimming removed 0 bases from V and 11 bases from J, with 9 bases in between. The CDR3 has 12 residues. The CDR3 nucleotides are TGTGCCAGCAGTGACTCAGGCAGAAGGCAGTATTTT. This gives the protein CASSDSGRRQYF.

There are a few counts of this clonotype. This chain links TRBV20-1 with TRBJ2-1; 10 nucleotides line up with TRBD2. V lost 3 bases, J lost 7 bases, and 3 bases stayed unmatched. CDR3 length: 13 residues. Per germline, CDR1 DFQATT and CDR2 SNEGSKA (reference sequence). CDR3 loop: CSASSGGTNEQFF. CDR3 sequence (DNA): TGCAGTGCTAGTAGCGGGGGGACGAATGAGCAGTTCTTC.

This clonotype was seen more than once but under ten times. The V and J genes are TRBV4-3 and TRBJ2-7, with 8 positions matching TRBD1. From germline, CDR1 is LGHNA and CDR2 YSLEER. CDR3 length: 15 amino acids. The junction had 10 bases not matched to a gene; V was cut back by 0 bases and J by 9 bases. The CDR3 nucleotides are TGCGCCAGCAGCCAAGACAGGGCAGGGGGCCAACGGCAGTACTTC. It translates to CASSQDRAGGQRQYF.

This clonotype has just a few counts. This chain joins TRBV27 and TRBJ2-7, with 11 bases aligning to TRBD1. The CDR3 sequence is 15 residues long. Germline CDR1 is MNHEY and CDR2 is SMNVEV (reference sequence). Losses at the gene ends were 0 bases for V and 3 bases for J; bases not matched to a gene: 1. The CDR3 spells CASSLSGQGVYEQYF. The CDR3 DNA reads as TGTGCCAGCAGTTTATCGGGACAGGGGGTCTACGAGCAGTACTTC.

V and J are TRBV6-1 and TRBJ2-5, with 8 bases matching TRBD1. The DNA end favors TRBJ2-7, so the J call may be wrong. Germline V gives CDR1 MNHNS, CDR2 SASEGT. The CDR3 has 16 amino acids. The CDR3 coding sequence is TGTGCCAGCAGTGAACTTTGGACAGGGAGCTCCTACGAGCAGTACTTC. Translated: CASSELWTGSSYEQYF.

The chain links TRBV10-3 to TRBJ1-2, with D hard to call. This CDR3 comprises 12 residues. V lost 11 bases, J lost 3 bases, and 13 bases lay in between. From germline, CDR1 is ENHRY and CDR2 SYGVKD. The CDR3 nucleotides are TGTGCCGCCCGATTCCCGGACTATGGCTACACCTTC. Translating gives CAARFPDYGYTF.

The gene calls are TRBV11-2 and TRBJ2-5; 9 nucleotides align to TRBD1. This CDR3 region has 14 residues. CDR1 and CDR2 from the germline V gene are SGHAT and FQNNGV. Unmatched junction bases numbered 9, after V lost 5 bases and J lost 8 bases. The CDR3: CASSREGQGRTQYF. As DNA, the CDR3 is TGTGCCAGCAGCCGAGAGGGACAGGGTCGCACCCAGTACTTC.